The clone carrying this T cell receptor beta chain occurred a few times. Its antigen is unidentified. The read terminates 3 residues before the CDR3 end, so the remaining end is supplied by the germline J gene. Using immunoSEQ multiplex PCR, the repertoire was profiled, and TCRdb retains in-frame clones only, with some absent. There are some 30,000 clones in the sample, none observed a single time. The germline V and J ends were trimmed by 0 bases and 6 bases, with 12 bases remaining between them. Germline CDR1 SNHLY, CDR2 FYNNEI. This CDR3 has 14 residues. The data originate from a study of T cell clonality in common variable immunodeficiency. The CVID group had over 12 females and 30 or so males, mean age 40. General study results and limits: TCRbeta clonality was increased in CVID versus healthy controls. Common variable immunodeficiency TCR beta sequences reportedly had fewer deletions and N-nucleotide insertions.

The receptor's source is a human donor with common variable immunodeficiency. Sequenced input: peripheral blood mononuclear cells. The rearrangement uses TRBV2 and TRBJ2-7, with a tentative D call TRBD1 (6 bases). The covered CDR3 bases are TGTGCCAGCAGTGAAGCGGACAGATTATCCGAG. This gives the protein CASSEADRLSE. The whole CDR3 region reads CASSEADRLSEQYF.